What follows describes a single TCR beta chain. Its specific antigen is unknown. No base quality values were provided; no much bigger clone lies one nucleotide off. CDR3 length: 17 amino acids, cysteine to phenylalanine. Only the CDR3 portion is preserved as DNA: 51 bases, with reading frame beginning at the first base. From a lookup of the germline V gene, CDR1 and CDR2 are SGHRS and YFSETQ. Trimming removed 2 bases from V and 2 bases from J, leaving 18 bases between the germline ends. This entry is derived from a study of cytomegalovirus exposure and HLA in healthy donors (dated by TCRdb to about 2017). Regarding the research as a whole: According to a later analysis, the 120 or so validation repertoires were produced on the same platform as the approximately 610 repertoires of the first cohort. The study was designed to test whether signatures of past pathogen exposure could be identified by cataloging public T cell receptors. In addition to the first cohort of 666 subjects, a separate validation cohort of 120 different subjects was used. The study combined high-throughput TCR immunosequencing, statistical association of individual TCRs with disease status, and machine learning to predict cytomegalovirus infection status. Broad study findings and their caveats: The authors suggested that the approach could potentially be extended to other disease states and immunological phenotypes. The study gave a list of 150 to 200 TCR beta chains associated with cytomegalovirus. While some public TCRs were present in many individuals, most TCR sequences turned up only very rarely across donors. In vitro tests confirmed that a few of the cytomegalovirus-associated TCR beta chains recognize cytomegalovirus antigens. The classifier was reported to diagnose cytomegalovirus status with high specificity and sensitivity in both the original and validation cohorts. Subsequent analysis determined that TCRs grouped into clusters in the first cohort also showed a tendency toward co-occurrence across the 120 validation repertoires, and roughly 95% of cluster scores exceeded 0. The validation cohort had no HLA typing available for a later analysis, so co-occurrence within that cohort was assessed over all 120 or so repertoires.

The donors were included in the validation cohort of around 120 subjects, a group kept apart from the approximately 690-subject first cohort. Receptor libraries were prepared by the immunoSEQ multiplex PCR assay. As for the authors' bioinformatics: A statistical classification framework was built to diagnose cytomegalovirus status from the catalog of TCR beta chain sequences. This immuneACCESS table, as held by TCRdb, lists in-frame sequences with V and J called but not all clones. Of the missing ones, under half trace to an unresolved V gene in checked studies; the others have no known cause. D and trimming come from the DNA, and the V and J calls and clone size come from that table. This sample has 200,000 or so clones in its table, and 75% to 85% of those were observed once. Roughly 13% of the sample lies in the top ten.

This chain joins TRBV5-1 to TRBJ2-3; the D gene is perhaps TRBD1, from 5 matching bases. The clonotype was recovered from a woman aged 25-40 years in good health and CMV-seropositive. The material sequenced was PBMCs. The CDR3 sequence is CASSLSRSGKNTDTQYF. The sequence in DNA is TGCGCCAGCAGCTTAAGTCGATCAGGGAAAAACACAGATACGCAGTATTTT.